One sample yielded the 28 T cell receptor beta chains listed below, sequenced in a study of T cell responses to AZD1222 COVID-19 vaccine. Only in-frame clones appear in the TCRdb table, and some are missing; sequencing was by immunoSEQ multiplex PCR. The repertoire holds more than 80,000 clones, around 91% seen once, with under 3% in the top ten. The sample in question was peripheral blood, obtained 28 days after the second AZD1222 dose. All receptors come from an adult who received the AZD1222 COVID-19 vaccine.

The rearrangement joins TRBV6-4 to TRBJ2-3; 7 nucleotides agree with TRBD2. Germline lookup yields CDR1 MRHNA and CDR2 SNTAGT. J gave up 3 bases and V 4 bases, and 7 bases lay outside the gene matches. This CDR3 spans 15 amino acids. The CDR3 here is CASSVEGGTTDTQYF. CDR3 DNA: TGTGCCAGCAGTGTCGAGGGAGGGACTACAGATACGCAGTATTTT.

V usage is TRBV6-5 and J usage is TRBJ1-1, with D perhaps matching TRBD1 (5 bases). V dropped 4 bases and J dropped 11 bases, with 14 bases sitting between them. Germline V lookup: CDR1 MNHEY, CDR2 SVGAGI. CDR3 length: 12 amino acids. The CDR3 nucleotides are TGTGCCAGCAGTTCGATCGACAGAGTGGCTTTCTTT. It yields the protein CASSSIDRVAFF.

This clone occurred once. The chain couples TRBV12-5 to TRBJ1-1; D gene unclear. The CDR3 sequence is 15 residues long. V shed 5 bases and J shed 3 bases, with 16 bases lying between them. Germline V gene lookup returns CDR1 LGHNT and CDR2 FRNRAP. In nucleotides, the CDR3 is TGTGCTAGTGGTCCAAACCCGGGGTCAGACACTGAAGCTTTCTTT. It encodes CASGPNPGSDTEAFF.

V and J are TRBV4-2 and TRBJ1-5; D is unclear. Germline CDR1 LGHNA, CDR2 YNFKEQ. Trimming shortened V by 0 bases and J by 7 bases, and 10 bases separated the two germline ends. CDR3 length: 14 amino acids. CDR3 sequence: CASSQEGLEQPQHF. The CDR3 DNA is TGTGCCAGCAGCCAAGAAGGTCTCGAGCAGCCCCAGCATTTT.

The genes are TRBV9 and TRBJ1-5, with unresolved D. V lost 0 bases and J lost 0, with 4 bases in between. This CDR3 has 14 residues. The germline gives CDR1 SGDLS, CDR2 YYNGEE. The CDR3 reads CASSVEGSNQPQHF. The CDR3 DNA is TGTGCCAGCAGCGTAGAAGGTAGCAATCAGCCCCAGCATTTT.

The J gene is TRBJ2-7, the V gene TRBV7-9, with TRBD2 matching 11 bases. Losses at the gene ends were 3 bases for V and 3 bases for J; bases not matched to a gene: 10. The germline V gene has CDR1 SEHNR and CDR2 FQNEAQ (reference sequence). This CDR3 contains 17 residues. CDR3 sequence (DNA): TGTGCCAGCAGCTTTAGTAGCGGGAGGGCCTCAGGCTACGAGCAGTACTTC. Protein sequence: CASSFSSGRASGYEQYF.

The chain is built from TRBV24-1 and TRBJ2-7; 8 positions match TRBD1. The ends lost 7 bases at V and 2 bases at J; junction bases unmatched: 9. This CDR3 is built from 15 residues. The V gene's germline CDR1 is KGHDR and CDR2 SFDVKD. The CDR3 sequence: CATRTDRGPPYEQYF. The CDR3 DNA reads as TGTGCCACCAGGACAGACAGGGGTCCCCCCTACGAGCAGTACTTC.

The CDR3, as DNA: TGTGCCAGCAGCCTCCAGGGGGGTAGCACAGATACGCAGTATTTT. This encodes CASSLQGGSTDTQYF. The chain employs TRBV3-1 (or the pseudogene TRBV3-2) and TRBJ2-3; D may be TRBD1 (7 bases). V gave up 4 bases and J gave up 0 bases, with 11 bases separating them. Germline assignment: CDR1 LGHDT and CDR2 YNNKEL (reference sequence). The CDR3 totals 15 residues.

Only one count was recorded for this clone. The gene calls are TRBV21-1 and TRBJ1-2. TRBV21-1 is a documented pseudogene. This CDR3 is 16 amino acids long. CDR3 in DNA: TGTGCCAGCAGCAAAGCGCTGTGGGGCGGGAACTATGGCTACACCTTC. Residues: CASSKALWGGNYGYTF.

CDR3 DNA: TGTGCCGGAACAGGGGGCGCGGACACTGAAGCTTTCTTT. Its protein product is CAGTGGADTEAFF. The chain joins TRBV6-5 to TRBJ1-1, with TRBD1 matching over 9 bases. Trimming took 11 bases from V and 3 from J; bases not matched to a gene: 7. CDR1 MNHEY and CDR2 SVGAGI come from the germline V gene. This CDR3 contains 13 residues.

The chain employs TRBV7-2 and TRBJ2-6, with TRBD2 matching over 12 bases. Germline CDR1 and CDR2: SGHTA and FQGNSA. CDR3 length: 17 amino acids. Unmatched junction bases numbered 3, after V lost 5 bases and J lost 1 base. CDR3 sequence: CASSVTSGGSGANVLTF. CDR3 in DNA: TGTGCCAGCAGCGTGACTAGCGGGGGATCTGGGGCCAACGTCCTGACTTTC. The variable domain in full, with the rest retrieved from reference TRBV7-2 and TRBJ2-6, is GAGVSQSPSNKVTEKGKDVELRCDPISGHTALYWYRQSLGQGLEFLIYFQGNSAPDKSGLPSDRFSAERTGGSVSTLTIQRTQQEDSAVYLCASSVTSGGSGANVLTFGAGSRLTVL.

This clone was recorded only once. The rearrangement uses TRBV19 and TRBJ1-1; D not resolved. CDR1 is LNHDA and CDR2 is SQIVND in the germline V gene (reference sequence). This CDR3 spans 13 amino acids. Trimming took off 2 bases at V and 6 bases at J, with 10 bases between the two ends. CDR3: CASSIFERAEAFF. Here the CDR3 DNA reads TGTGCCAGTAGTATATTCGAGCGCGCTGAAGCTTTCTTT.

The chain has TRBV5-4 and TRBJ2-6; D remains unclear. V lost 2 bases, J lost 0 bases, and 12 bases lay in between. Germline V gene sequence: CDR1 SGHNT, CDR2 YYREEE (reference sequence). This CDR3 is 17 amino acids long. CDR3 region: CASSLSQYNSGANVLTF. The CDR3 nucleotides are TGTGCCAGCAGCTTAAGTCAGTATAACTCTGGGGCCAACGTCCTGACTTTC.

V gene TRBV4-1 combines with J gene TRBJ1-5; no definite D call. The length of the CDR3 is 13 residues. Germline V gene data show CDR1 as MGHRA and CDR2 as YSYEKL. The V gene lost 0 bases and the J gene lost 6 bases, with 6 bases spanning the gap. CDR3 sequence (DNA): TGCGCCAGCAGCCAAGATGGAGTTCAGCCCCAGCATTTT. It codes for CASSQDGVQPQHF.

V is TRBV4-3 and J is TRBJ1-6; 10 positions agree with TRBD1. J was trimmed by 9 bases and V by 0 bases; bases with no gene match: 8. The CDR3 extends over 17 amino acids. The germline V gene encodes CDR1 LGHNA and CDR2 YSLEER. CDR3 DNA: TGCGCCAGCAGCCAAGATAAGGGACAGGGGTGGGGTTCACCCCTCCACTTT. Amino acid sequence: CASSQDKGQGWGSPLHF.

The chain couples TRBV27 to TRBJ1-1; D is uncertain. The CDR3 is made up of 13 amino acids. Germline CDR1 MNHEY, CDR2 SMNVEV (reference sequence). The V gene lost 6 bases and the J gene lost 0 bases, with 8 bases spanning the gap. The CDR3 region is CASSISMNTEAFF. In nucleotides, the CDR3 is TGTGCCAGCAGCATAAGCATGAACACTGAAGCTTTCTTT.

The V call is TRBV5-1, the J call TRBJ1-4; the match to TRBD1 covers 8 bases. Trimming cost V 0 bases and J 7 bases; bases outside gene matches: 2. In germline, CDR1 is SGHRS, CDR2 YFSETQ. The CDR3 is 14 residues long. CDR3 residues: CASSLGQGIEKLFF. In DNA form, the CDR3 reads TGCGCCAGCAGCTTGGGACAGGGGATTGAAAAACTGTTTTTT.

The chain couples TRBV12-3 or TRBV12-4 to TRBJ1-1, with unresolved D. Trimming removed 5 bases from V and 3 bases from J, with 7 bases in between. The CDR3 has 12 residues. The DNA of the CDR3 is TGTGCCAGCAGTGATTCGGACACTGAAGCTTTCTTT. Translated, it gives CASSDSDTEAFF.

CDR3 region: CASSPSFHDTQYF. The CDR3 nucleotides are TGTGCCAGTAGCCCCTCCTTCCACGATACGCAGTATTTT. This chain connects TRBV19 to TRBJ2-3; the D is unclear. The V and J ends lost 6 bases and 6 bases respectively, with 13 bases between them. This CDR3 contains 13 residues. Germline loops: CDR1 LNHDA, CDR2 SQIVND (reference sequence).

The chain uses TRBV9 and TRBJ1-1; D is unclear. The ends were cut back, 1 base at V and 2 bases at J, with 9 bases in the middle. The CDR3 spans 14 residues. Germline V gene data show CDR1 as SGDLS and CDR2 as YYNGEE. The CDR3 DNA reads as TGTGCCAGCAGCGTAATGGGCTACAACACTGAAGCTTTCTTT. Translating gives CASSVMGYNTEAFF. Full variable domain (rest looked up from reference TRBV9 and TRBJ1-1): DSGVTQTPKHLITATGQRVTLRCSPRSGDLSVYWYQQSLDQGLQFLIQYYNGEERAKGNILERFSAQQFPDLHSELNLSSLELGDSALYFCASSVMGYNTEAFFGQGTRLTVV.

The chain recombines TRBV6-5 with TRBJ1-2; maybe TRBD1 (6 bases). The CDR3 consists of 15 residues. V lost 6 bases and J lost 3, with 17 bases in between. Per germline, CDR1 MNHEY and CDR2 SVGAGI. For the CDR3, the DNA is TGTGCCAGCAGCCGAAGGGGCCAGGGGCACTATGGCTACACCTTC. It codes for CASSRRGQGHYGYTF.

The chain uses TRBV6-6 and TRBJ2-3, with TRBD2 identical over 10 bases. Trimming took 10 bases from V and 6 from J; bases not matched to a gene: 7. The CDR3 extends over 13 amino acids. CDR1 and CDR2 from the germline V gene are MNHNY and SVGAGI (reference sequence). DNA of the CDR3: TGTGCCACAGAACTAGCGGGGCTCGATACGCAGTATTTT. Translated, it gives CATELAGLDTQYF.

V usage is TRBV29-1 and J usage is TRBJ1-3, with 8 bases fitting TRBD1. CDR3 length equals 14 residues. Unmatched junction bases numbered 9, after V lost 7 bases and J lost 4 bases. The V gene's germline CDR1 is SQVTM and CDR2 ANQGSEA. The CDR3 nucleotides are TGCAGCGCCCTCCGGACAGGGCCGGGAAACACCATATATTTT. Translating it yields CSALRTGPGNTIYF.

The chain employs TRBV27 and TRBJ2-7; TRBD1 matches 11 bases. Losses at the gene ends were 5 bases for V and 2 bases for J; bases not matched to a gene: 14. The CDR3 sequence is 18 residues long. Germline V CDR1 and CDR2: MNHEY, SMNVEV (reference sequence). In nucleotides, the CDR3 is TGTGCCAGCAGTGCGAAAGTCCCGGGGACAGGGGGGGCCTACGAGCAGTACTTC. Its protein is CASSAKVPGTGGAYEQYF.

The chain couples TRBV4-2 to TRBJ1-2; the D gene is possibly TRBD1 (5 bases). Per germline, CDR1 LGHNA and CDR2 YNFKEQ. Trimming removed 0 bases at V and 8 bases at J, with 7 bases between. The CDR3 extends over 12 amino acids. The CDR3 loop reads CASSQDGAGYTF. The CDR3 DNA is TGTGCCAGCAGCCAAGATGGGGCCGGCTACACCTTC.

V is TRBV7-8 and J is TRBJ1-1, with D possibly matching TRBD1 (5 bases). CDR1 SGHVS and CDR2 FQNEAQ come from the germline V gene. Trimming shortened V by 5 bases and J by 3 bases, and 16 bases separated the two germline ends. This CDR3 spans 15 amino acids. This CDR3 reads CASSTSVGTYTEAFF. CDR3 bases: TGTGCCAGCAGCACAAGTGTGGGGACGTACACTGAAGCTTTCTTT. Full variable domain (rest looked up from reference TRBV7-8 and TRBJ1-1): GAGVSQSPRYKVAKRGQDVALRCDPISGHVSLFWYQQALGQGPEFLTYFQNEAQLDKSGLPSDRFFAERPEGSVSTLKIQRTQQEDSAVYLCASSTSVGTYTEAFFGQGTRLTVV.

The V gene is TRBV6-1, the J gene TRBJ1-3, with TRBD1 matching over 8 bases. Trimming at V came to 4 bases and at J to 2 bases, leaving 7 bases not matched to a gene. The CDR3 totals 16 residues. The germline V gene has CDR1 MNHNS and CDR2 SASEGT. The CDR3 protein is CASSVFRGRPGNTIYF. CDR3 bases: TGTGCCAGCAGTGTCTTCAGGGGGCGGCCTGGAAACACCATATATTTT.

This sequence joins TRBV7-2 and TRBJ1-6; D is undetermined. The CDR3 extends over 17 amino acids. Germline values: CDR1 SGHTA, CDR2 FQGNSA. Trimming shortened V by 5 bases and J by 8 bases, and 22 bases separated the two germline ends. This chain's CDR3 is CASSPIRSFRADSPLHF. The CDR3 DNA follows: TGTGCCAGCAGCCCCATCCGGTCCTTTAGGGCGGATTCACCCCTCCACTTT. Full variable domain (rest looked up from reference TRBV7-2 and TRBJ1-6): GAGVSQSPSNKVTEKGKDVELRCDPISGHTALYWYRQSLGQGLEFLIYFQGNSAPDKSGLPSDRFSAERTGGSVSTLTIQRTQQEDSAVYLCASSPIRSFRADSPLHFGNGTRLTVT.